This TCR beta chain derives from a study of shared clonotypes between healthy human individuals. Study information: For every donor, three CD4 naive, three CD4 memory, two CD8 naive and one CD8 memory plates were used. Broader study findings: Clonotype sharing across a few donors was observed for about 5.2% of naive CD4 clonotypes. Rarefaction demonstrated incomplete sorted-subset sequencing despite large depth.

V lost 4 bases and J lost 0; bases outside the gene matches: 11. The CDR3 is 18 amino acids. Germline-derived CDR1 and CDR2 are MNHNS and SASEGT. Naive CD8 populations comprised CD45RO-negative cells positively selected for CCR7, excluding terminally differentiated effector memory CD45RA+ cells. With respect to this clone: Its antigen is unknown.

Repertoires were generated with immunoSEQ multiplex PCR, while TCRdb's copy carries only in-frame clones and drops some. The table shows just over 2,000,000 clones, with 85% to 95% occurring only once. The sequence was collected from a man younger than 35 in good health. The sample comprised naive CD8+ T cells sorted from blood. The rearrangement links TRBV6-1 to TRBJ2-7; TRBD2 aligns across 11 bases. CDR3 in DNA: TGTGCCAGCAGTGTCGGGGGGACTAGCGGAGGGTTCTCCTACGAGCAGTACTTC. It yields the protein CASSVGGTSGGFSYEQYF.